A single sample is the source of the 15 T cell receptor beta chains below, sequenced in a study of blood T cell repertoires in COVID-19. The protocol was immunoSEQ multiplex PCR, while the TCRdb copy is restricted to in-frame clones and leaves out a portion. Of about 400,000 clones detected, around 87% appear once; the ten largest clones hold over 2.5%. Input material: peripheral blood. These receptors originate from a human donor in a cohort sampled during active COVID-19.

The chain carries TRBV9 and TRBJ2-5; TRBD2 matches at 11 bases. J was trimmed by 0 bases and V by 0 bases; bases with no gene match: 4. Germline V gene lookup returns CDR1 SGDLS and CDR2 YYNGEE. This CDR3 comprises 17 residues. The CDR3 sequence is CASSVGLSGGDQETQYF. Written as DNA, the CDR3 is TGTGCCAGCAGCGTAGGACTTAGCGGGGGGGACCAAGAGACCCAGTACTTC.

V usage is TRBV2 and J usage is TRBJ1-4, with D possibly TRBD1 on 5 matching bases. V lost 0 bases and J 3 bases, leaving 11 bases between the germline ends. Germline assignment: CDR1 SNHLY and CDR2 FYNNEI. The CDR3 extends over 16 amino acids. CDR3 protein: CASSEARRGSNEKLFF. The CDR3, as DNA: TGTGCCAGCAGTGAAGCCAGAAGGGGATCTAATGAAAAACTGTTTTTT.

This clone was counted once. CDR3 DNA: TGTGCCAGTAGTACGGTCCAGGGGAACACAGATACGCAGTATTTT. This sequence encodes CASSTVQGNTDTQYF. The J gene is TRBJ2-3, the V gene TRBV19, with D tentatively TRBD1 (6 bases). V lost 4 bases, J lost 2 bases, and 13 bases lay in between. Germline V CDR1 and CDR2: LNHDA, SQIVND (reference sequence). The CDR3 covers 15 residues.

The chain uses TRBV5-6 and TRBJ2-1; 9 positions match TRBD2. Germline values: CDR1 SGHDT, CDR2 YYEEEE. CDR3 length: 14 residues. The V segment lost 2 bases and the J segment 7 bases; nucleotides outside the gene matches: 4. The CDR3 reads CASSFGTSMNEQFF. CDR3 sequence (DNA): TGTGCCAGCAGCTTCGGGACTAGCATGAATGAGCAGTTCTTC.

The chain has TRBV11-1 and TRBJ1-1; D is perhaps TRBD1 (5 bases). Germline loops: CDR1 SGHAT, CDR2 FQDESV (reference sequence). Trimming pared 1 base from V and 0 bases from J, leaving 9 bases between. This CDR3 is 15 amino acids long. CDR3 DNA sequence: TGTGCCAGCAGCTTAGACGGCAGGGTGAACACTGAAGCTTTCTTT. Its translation is CASSLDGRVNTEAFF.

V and J are TRBV29-1 and TRBJ2-7; 7 bases match TRBD2. CDR3 size: 14 residues. V was clipped by 4 bases and J by 0 bases; unmatched bases: 6. CDR1 SQVTM and CDR2 ANQGSEA come from the germline V gene. The CDR3 protein is CSVGSGSGSYEQYF. The CDR3 DNA sequence: TGCAGCGTTGGTAGCGGGTCAGGCTCCTACGAGCAGTACTTC.

Many counts were recorded for this clone. The chain is built from TRBV2 and TRBJ2-2; 12 bases fit TRBD2. V lost 7 bases, J lost 6 bases, and 6 bases stayed unmatched. The CDR3 covers 15 residues. Germline V gives CDR1 SNHLY, CDR2 FYNNEI. The CDR3 sequence is CASISSGGVSGELFF. CDR3 DNA: TGTGCCAGCATTTCTAGCGGGGGGGTCTCCGGGGAGCTGTTTTTT.

The chain employs TRBV5-1 and TRBJ2-7; D may be TRBD1 (6 bases). The CDR3 totals 15 residues. The V and J ends lost 4 bases and 4 bases respectively, with 18 bases between them. Germline-derived CDR1 and CDR2 are SGHRS and YFSETQ. The CDR3 region is CASSGYLTGGYEQYF. DNA for the CDR3: TGCGCCAGCAGCGGCTACCTGACAGGAGGATACGAGCAGTACTTC.

The chain employs TRBV15 and TRBJ1-4; D is unresolved. CDR3 length: 14 residues. Trimming took 0 bases from V and 8 from J, leaving 10 bases between them. Germline CDR1 LNHNV, CDR2 YYDKDF (reference sequence). The CDR3 DNA reads as TGTGCCACCAGCAGAGATAGGAACAGCGAAAAACTGTTTTTT. Protein sequence: CATSRDRNSEKLFF.

The J gene is TRBJ2-1, the V gene TRBV2, with 12 bases that match TRBD2. After removal of 1 base from V and 9 bases from J, the junction contained 4 bases not matched to a gene. Germline-derived CDR1 and CDR2 are SNHLY and FYNNEI. The CDR3 is 15 residues long. The CDR3 reads CASSEGLAGGLEQFF. CDR3 nucleotides: TGTGCCAGCAGTGAAGGCCTAGCGGGGGGGCTTGAGCAGTTCTTC.

This clone was observed a single time. V is TRBV7-2 and J is TRBJ2-3; D unclear. Germline-derived CDR1 and CDR2 are SGHTA and FQGNSA. The CDR3 loop spans 14 amino acids. V was pared by 3 bases and J by 4 bases, with 11 bases between. The CDR3, as DNA: TGTGCCAGCAGCTTGTCAGAAGTGTCAGATACGCAGTATTTT. It is translated as CASSLSEVSDTQYF.

The rearrangement links TRBV9 to TRBJ1-3; 7 nucleotides agree with TRBD1. The CDR3 is 15 residues long. V lost 4 bases, J lost 2 bases, and 6 bases stayed unmatched. Per germline, CDR1 SGDLS and CDR2 YYNGEE. The CDR3 bases are TGTGCCAGCAGCACAGACAGGGCGGCTGGAAACACCATATATTTT. Translation: CASSTDRAAGNTIYF. Using reference TRBV9 and TRBJ1-3 for the parts outside the CDR3, the full variable domain is DSGVTQTPKHLITATGQRVTLRCSPRSGDLSVYWYQQSLDQGLQFLIQYYNGEERAKGNILERFSAQQFPDLHSELNLSSLELGDSALYFCASSTDRAAGNTIYFGEGSWLTVV.

The chain couples TRBV6-6 to TRBJ2-1, with TRBD2 matching 7 bases. The CDR3 loop spans 16 amino acids. V was clipped by 4 bases and J by 2 bases; unmatched bases: 8. Germline CDR1 reads MNHNY; CDR2 reads SVGAGI (reference sequence). The CDR3 region is CASSSRGEGPYNEQFF. CDR3 DNA sequence: TGTGCCAGCAGTTCCCGCGGGGAGGGACCCTACAATGAGCAGTTCTTC.

The chain employs TRBV4-2 and TRBJ2-2; maybe TRBD1 (6 bases). Germline V gene data show CDR1 as LGHNA and CDR2 as YNFKEQ. This CDR3 contains 11 residues. The CDR3 spells CASKGAGELFF. The CDR3 DNA follows: TGTGCGAGTAAGGGGGCCGGGGAGCTGTTTTTT.

The gene calls are TRBV29-1 and TRBJ2-5; D perhaps matches TRBD1 (6 bases). The CDR3 extends over 14 amino acids. Germline lookup yields CDR1 SQVTM and CDR2 ANQGSEA. Between the trimmed V and J ends, which lost 4 bases and 5 bases, there was a span of 17 bases. The CDR3 here is CSVGTGKSGETQYF. CDR3 DNA: TGCAGCGTTGGAACAGGGAAATCGGGGGAGACCCAGTACTTC. Filled out from reference TRBV29-1 and TRBJ2-5, the complete variable domain reads SAVISQKPSRDICQRGTSLTIQCQVDSQVTMMFWYRQQPGQSLTLIATANQGSEATYESGFVIDKFPISRPNLTFSTLTVSNMSPEDSSIYLCSVGTGKSGETQYFGPGTRLLVL.